This passage covers 18 T cell receptor beta chains from one sample sequenced in a study of blood T cell repertoires in COVID-19. The table came from immunoSEQ multiplex PCR; TCRdb's copy has only in-frame clones and leaves some out. Here the sample spans roughly 190,000 clones, 80% to 90% being singletons. The source material was peripheral blood. These receptor sequences come from a woman between 65 and 79 years old with active or convalescent COVID-19.

This clone was seen only once. This chain links TRBV9 with TRBJ2-3; TRBD2 matches at 12 bases. Germline lookup yields CDR1 SGDLS and CDR2 YYNGEE. The CDR3 runs to 16 residues. V lost 4 bases to trimming and J lost 6 bases; unmatched junction nucleotides: 9. CDR3 region: CASSSPSGRASDTQYF. As DNA, the CDR3 is TGTGCCAGCAGCTCCCCTAGCGGGAGGGCCTCTGATACGCAGTATTTT.

This clone showed up just once. This sequence joins TRBV4-1 and TRBJ2-1, with TRBD2 identical over 10 bases. The CDR3 runs to 19 residues. CDR1 is MGHRA and CDR2 is YSYEKL in the germline V gene. Losses at the gene ends were 6 bases for V and 1 base for J; bases not matched to a gene: 15. CDR3 region: CASRQLAGRTPRSYNEQFF. In DNA form, the CDR3 reads TGCGCCAGCAGGCAACTAGCGGGAAGGACCCCCCGTTCCTACAATGAGCAGTTCTTC.

This chain connects TRBV7-8 to TRBJ2-1, with 12 nucleotides matching TRBD2. This CDR3 contains 18 residues. Germline CDR1 SGHVS, CDR2 FQNEAQ. J was trimmed by 3 bases and V by 2 bases; bases with no gene match: 8. CDR3 residues: CASSLPRLAGDNYNEQFF. For the CDR3, the DNA is TGTGCCAGCAGCTTACCCCGACTAGCGGGAGATAACTACAATGAGCAGTTCTTC.

The chain has TRBV5-1 and TRBJ2-7; D unclear. With 3 bases removed from V and 2 bases from J, the gap between germline ends came to 21 bases. In germline, CDR1 is SGHRS, CDR2 YFSETQ. This CDR3 region has 17 residues. Here the CDR3 reads CASSYTLFTAYPYEQYF. In nucleotides, the CDR3 is TGCGCCAGCAGCTACACCCTGTTTACAGCCTATCCCTACGAGCAGTACTTC.

The chain uses TRBV5-1 and TRBJ2-3, with a possible D match to TRBD2 (6 bases). V was trimmed by 7 bases and J by 1 base, leaving 10 bases between them. The CDR3 runs 13 residues. The germline gives CDR1 SGHRS, CDR2 YFSETQ. In nucleotides, the CDR3 is TGCGCCAGCCGGAGGGACCGCACAGATACGCAGTATTTT. Protein sequence: CASRRDRTDTQYF.

The rearrangement uses TRBV6-5 and TRBJ1-3; a weak D match, TRBD1 (5 bases). Per the germline V gene, CDR1 is MNHEY and CDR2 is SVGAGI. This CDR3 contains 15 residues. V was clipped by 7 bases and J by 0 bases, with 13 bases between them. The CDR3 reads CASTKDRYSGNTIYF. CDR3 nucleotides: TGTGCCAGCACGAAAGACAGATACTCTGGAAACACCATATATTTT.

J is TRBJ2-3 and V is TRBV24-1; the D gene is possibly TRBD2 (6 bases). This CDR3 has 16 residues. CDR1 is KGHDR and CDR2 is SFDVKD in the germline V gene. The V and J ends lost 4 bases and 2 bases respectively, with 15 bases between them. The CDR3 DNA reads TGTGCCACCAGTGACCCCCGTCGCGGGGCCACAGATACGCAGTATTTT. Translated, it gives CATSDPRRGATDTQYF.

This clone was detected once. The chain carries TRBV9 and TRBJ1-4; D is ambiguous. Trimming removed 3 bases at V and 8 bases at J, with 14 bases between. CDR1 is SGDLS, CDR2 YYNGEE, per germline. The CDR3 runs to 14 residues. In nucleotides, the CDR3 is TGTGCCAGCAGCGGGGCAATGATAAAGGAAAAACTGTTTTTT. This encodes CASSGAMIKEKLFF.

The chain joins TRBV28 to TRBJ2-7; a possible D gene is TRBD1 (6 bases). Trimming cost V 6 bases and J 0 bases, with 12 bases left between them. The CDR3 totals 14 residues. The germline gives CDR1 MDHEN, CDR2 SYDVKM. The DNA of the CDR3 is TGTGCCAGCAGAGACAGGAATCCCTCCTACGAGCAGTACTTC. It yields the protein CASRDRNPSYEQYF.

The chain carries TRBV7-9 and TRBJ2-1; 14 nucleotides line up with TRBD2. The CDR3 is 17 amino acids. V was pared by 2 bases and J by 1 base, with 1 base of the junction left unmatched. The germline V gene encodes CDR1 SEHNR and CDR2 FQNEAQ (reference sequence). The CDR3 is CASSLRTSGRSYNEQFF. CDR3 DNA: TGTGCCAGCAGCTTAAGGACTAGCGGGAGGTCCTACAATGAGCAGTTCTTC.

On this clone itself: The junction does not match germline at one end; this may be a read error. In DNA, the CDR3 is TGTGCCAGCATTTCCTCCAATGAGCAGTTCTTC. This translates into CASISSNEQFF. V gene TRBV28 combines with J gene TRBJ2-1; D is ambiguous. CDR3 size: 11 residues. The germline gives CDR1 MDHEN, CDR2 SYDVKM.

This chain links TRBV7-2 with TRBJ2-7; TRBD1 aligns across 9 bases. Germline V gives CDR1 SGHTA, CDR2 FQGNSA. This CDR3 has 13 amino acids. Trimming cost V 5 bases and J 5 bases; bases outside gene matches: 4. This CDR3 reads CASSRDRVHEQYF. The CDR3 DNA reads as TGTGCCAGCAGCCGGGACAGGGTCCACGAGCAGTACTTC.

This chain connects TRBV21-1 to TRBJ2-1; the listed D gene, TRBD1, was not tested against the DNA. TRBV21-1 has pseudogene status. The CDR3 length is 15 residues. CDR3 residues: CASSKAQGTYNEQFF. The CDR3 DNA follows: TGTGCCAGCAGCAAAGCTCAGGGCACCTACAATGAGCAGTTCTTC.

The sample holds a few counts of this clone. This sequence joins TRBV5-8 and TRBJ1-1; possibly TRBD1 for D (6 bases). Germline V gene lookup returns CDR1 SGHTS and CDR2 YDEGEE. This CDR3 is built from 14 residues. Trimming stripped 0 bases from V and 2 bases from J, with 8 bases between. This CDR3 is CASSLVQGNTEAFF. CDR3 nucleotides: TGTGCCAGCAGCTTGGTACAGGGCAACACTGAAGCTTTCTTT.

J is TRBJ1-1 and V is TRBV5-5; 8 bases agree with TRBD1. Germline CDR1 SGHKS, CDR2 YYEKEE (reference sequence). CDR3 size: 14 residues. V shed 7 bases and J 1 base; nucleotides not matched to a gene: 6. As DNA, the CDR3 is TGTGCCAGCGGGCGGGGACAGGCGAACACTGAAGCTTTCTTT. Residues: CASGRGQANTEAFF.

This rearrangement joins TRBV6-1 to TRBJ2-7; a weak D match, TRBD1 (5 bases). Germline V gene data show CDR1 as MNHNS and CDR2 as SASEGT. Trimming removed 2 bases at V and 3 bases at J, with 11 bases between. The CDR3 covers 14 residues. CDR3 sequence: CASSEMGQNYEQYF. In nucleotides, the CDR3 is TGTGCCAGCAGTGAAATGGGGCAGAACTACGAGCAGTACTTC.

The chain links TRBV29-1 to TRBJ1-2; 8 nucleotides agree with TRBD1. Germline V gene lookup returns CDR1 SQVTM and CDR2 ANQGSEA. V was clipped by 4 bases and J by 10 bases; unmatched bases: 11. The CDR3 sequence is 13 residues long. The CDR3 DNA follows: TGCAGCGTTGTCAGGGGGCAGCCCTATAACTACACCTTC. Translation gives CSVVRGQPYNYTF.

Only a few counts were recorded for this clone. The chain employs TRBV19 and TRBJ2-7; 8 positions match TRBD2. Germline V CDR1 and CDR2: LNHDA, SQIVND (reference sequence). V lost 5 bases, J lost 2 bases, and 8 bases stayed unmatched. The CDR3 loop spans 15 amino acids. CDR3 region: CASSFSGSNPYEQYF. As DNA, the CDR3 is TGTGCCAGTAGTTTCAGCGGGAGTAACCCCTACGAGCAGTACTTC.